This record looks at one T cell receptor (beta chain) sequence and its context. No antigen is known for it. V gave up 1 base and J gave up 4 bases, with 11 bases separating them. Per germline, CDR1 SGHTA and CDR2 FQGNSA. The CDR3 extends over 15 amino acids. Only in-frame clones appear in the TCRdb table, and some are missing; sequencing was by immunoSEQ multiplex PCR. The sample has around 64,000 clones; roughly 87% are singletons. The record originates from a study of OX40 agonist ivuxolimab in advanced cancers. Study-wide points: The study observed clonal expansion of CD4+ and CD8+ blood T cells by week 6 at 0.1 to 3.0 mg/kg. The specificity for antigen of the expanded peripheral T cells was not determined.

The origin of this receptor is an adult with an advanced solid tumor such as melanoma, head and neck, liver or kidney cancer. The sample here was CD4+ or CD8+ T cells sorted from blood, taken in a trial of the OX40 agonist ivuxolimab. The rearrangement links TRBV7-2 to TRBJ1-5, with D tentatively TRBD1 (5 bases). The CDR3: CASSLDLRVNQPQHF. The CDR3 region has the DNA TGTGCCAGCAGCTTAGATCTCAGGGTAAATCAGCCCCAGCATTTT. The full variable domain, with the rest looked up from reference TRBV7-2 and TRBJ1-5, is GAGVSQSPSNKVTEKGKDVELRCDPISGHTALYWYRQSLGQGLEFLIYFQGNSAPDKSGLPSDRFSAERTGGSVSTLTIQRTQQEDSAVYLCASSLDLRVNQPQHFGDGTRLSIL.